The source of this T cell receptor beta chain is a study of control samples from healthy donors and cancer patients. Germline V gene data show CDR1 as SGDLS and CDR2 as YYNGEE. There are 13 residues in the CDR3. Deletions cut 7 bases from V and 0 bases from J, with 9 bases between. Here immunoSEQ multiplex PCR was the method, and the copy in TCRdb shows in-frame clones only, minus some. In the table there are around 130,000 clones, roughly 91% of which are singletons. This TCR was sampled from a man aged 50-59 years with head and neck cancer. This sequence joins TRBV9 and TRBJ2-3; D not certain. Source material: PBMCs. CDR3 sequence: CASQYGSTDTQYF. The CDR3 DNA follows: TGTGCCAGCCAATACGGTAGCACAGATACGCAGTATTTT.